Following are 27 T cell receptor beta chains from one sample sequenced in a study of blood T cell repertoires in COVID-19. Profiled with immunoSEQ multiplex PCR; TCRdb holds only in-frame clones, not every one. This table has approximately 150,000 clones, about four fifths appearing once. Sequenced input: PBMCs or T cells enriched from blood (not recorded which). The receptors shown here come from a woman between 45 and 60 years old with acute COVID-19.

V gene TRBV13 combines with J gene TRBJ2-3; TRBD2 aligns across 14 bases. The CDR3 consists of 15 residues. The germline V gene has CDR1 PRHDT and CDR2 FYEKMQ (reference sequence). The ends lost 5 bases at V and 6 bases at J; junction bases unmatched: 4. This CDR3 reads CASSPGLAGVDTQYF. The CDR3 nucleotides are TGTGCCAGCAGCCCGGGACTAGCGGGAGTGGATACGCAGTATTTT.

The genes are TRBV27 and TRBJ2-1; TRBD2 aligns across 7 bases. The germline gives CDR1 MNHEY, CDR2 SMNVEV (reference sequence). The CDR3 length is 16 residues. V dropped 8 bases and J dropped 9; count of bases not matched to a gene: 19. This chain's CDR3 is CASAGLGGSAWGEQFF. The CDR3 nucleotides are TGTGCCAGCGCTGGTTTGGGCGGGAGTGCTTGGGGTGAGCAGTTCTTC.

The V gene is TRBV11-1, the J gene TRBJ2-7; D gene unclear. In germline, CDR1 is SGHAT, CDR2 FQDESV (reference sequence). The CDR3 length is 12 residues. V gave up 5 bases and J gave up 4 bases, with 9 bases separating them. DNA of the CDR3: TGTGCCAGCAGCCTAGATAAATACGAGCAGTACTTC. Translation: CASSLDKYEQYF.

This clone was observed once. The chain is built from TRBV19 and TRBJ2-3; the match to TRBD2 covers 8 bases. This CDR3 spans 13 amino acids. Germline values: CDR1 LNHDA, CDR2 SQIVND (reference sequence). Trimming took 8 bases from V and 4 from J; bases not matched to a gene: 5. The CDR3 region has the DNA TGTGCCAGTCGGAACGGGGGGGCAGATACGCAGTATTTT. Translation gives CASRNGGADTQYF.

CDR3 DNA sequence: TGTGCCAGTAGTCGCCGAACAGGGGGCGCGGATTCACCCCTCCACTTT. Its protein product is CASSRRTGGADSPLHF. The chain carries TRBV19 and TRBJ1-6, with 9 bases identical to TRBD1. The V gene end was trimmed by 5 bases and the J gene end by 8 bases; junction bases not matched to a gene: 10. CDR3 length: 16 residues. The germline V gene has CDR1 LNHDA and CDR2 SQIVND (reference sequence).

The rearrangement joins TRBV24-1 to TRBJ2-3, with 8 positions matching TRBD2. This CDR3 comprises 15 residues. The V segment lost 5 bases and the J segment 3 bases; nucleotides outside the gene matches: 6. The V gene's germline CDR1 is KGHDR and CDR2 SFDVKD. The CDR3 is CATSAAAGVTDTQYF. In DNA, the CDR3 is TGTGCCACCAGTGCGGCAGCGGGAGTAACAGATACGCAGTATTTT.

This chain connects TRBV19 to TRBJ2-6, with D maybe TRBD1 (6 bases). The CDR3 is 16 amino acids. Germline-derived CDR1 and CDR2 are LNHDA and SQIVND (reference sequence). With 6 bases removed from V and 0 bases from J, the gap between germline ends came to 12 bases. This CDR3 is CASSLGQNSGANVLTF. CDR3 DNA sequence: TGTGCCAGTAGCCTAGGACAGAACTCTGGGGCCAACGTCCTGACTTTC.

The chain links TRBV19 to TRBJ2-2; possible D gene TRBD1, 6 bases. CDR3 size: 17 residues. V lost 0 bases, J lost 4 bases, and 15 bases lay in between. Germline-derived CDR1 and CDR2 are LNHDA and SQIVND (reference sequence). The CDR3 region has the DNA TGTGCCAGTAGTATAGATCGGGCAGGGGCGGGCACCGGGGAGCTGTTTTTT. Residues: CASSIDRAGAGTGELFF.

This clone was seen more than once but under ten times. The chain combines TRBV7-8 with TRBJ2-1; 7 bases agree with TRBD2. CDR1 SGHVS and CDR2 FQNEAQ come from the germline V gene. This CDR3 spans 13 amino acids. The J segment lost 15 bases and the V segment lost 6 bases, leaving 14 bases of the junction unmatched. The CDR3 reads CASRGGVGTQMFF. CDR3 in DNA: TGTGCCAGCAGGGGAGGGGTAGGGACTCAAATGTTCTTC.

The chain couples TRBV7-2 to TRBJ1-1; unclear D gene. V was pared by 1 base and J by 2 bases, with 11 bases between. The CDR3 loop spans 15 amino acids. In germline, CDR1 is SGHTA, CDR2 FQGNSA. CDR3 coding DNA: TGTGCCAGCAGCTTAGACGGGAATGTCAACACTGAAGCTTTCTTT. This sequence encodes CASSLDGNVNTEAFF.

This rearrangement joins TRBV12-5 to TRBJ1-1, with 9 bases identical to TRBD1. CDR3 length equals 16 residues. The junction had 12 bases not matched to a gene; V was cut back by 4 bases and J by 6 bases. Germline V lookup: CDR1 LGHNT, CDR2 FRNRAP. The CDR3 protein is CASGSPGTGSIAEAFF. CDR3 nucleotide sequence: TGTGCTAGTGGTTCCCCCGGGACAGGGTCTATCGCTGAAGCTTTCTTT.

This clone appeared a single time. V gene TRBV6-1 combines with J gene TRBJ2-7; D uncertain. The CDR3 is made up of 13 amino acids. The germline V gene has CDR1 MNHNS and CDR2 SASEGT. Trimming pared 2 bases from V and 0 bases from J, leaving 5 bases between. CDR3 sequence: CASSEQISYEQYF. The CDR3 bases are TGTGCCAGCAGTGAACAAATCTCCTACGAGCAGTACTTC.

This chain connects TRBV21-1 to TRBJ1-1; no DNA check was done on the table's D call, TRBD1. TRBV21-1 is a recognized pseudogene. The CDR3 totals 15 residues. CDR3 residues: CASSKRGQGSTEAFF. CDR3 bases: TGTGCCAGCAGCAAAAGGGGACAGGGGTCCACTGAAGCTTTCTTT.

This chain links TRBV9 with TRBJ2-1; D is undetermined. The CDR3 spans 15 residues. The V end lost 4 bases, the J end lost 0 bases, and 11 bases lay between the germline ends. CDR1 is SGDLS and CDR2 is YYNGEE in the germline V gene. The CDR3 region has the DNA TGTGCCAGCAGCCCTACTGGTAGCTCCTACAATGAGCAGTTCTTC. This translates into CASSPTGSSYNEQFF.

This chain links TRBV28 with TRBJ1-1; 7 bases are shared with TRBD1. This CDR3 contains 15 residues. The V gene's germline CDR1 is MDHEN and CDR2 SYDVKM. V dropped 6 bases and J dropped 7; count of bases not matched to a gene: 14. The CDR3: CASRNRGILQHEAFF. The CDR3 coding sequence is TGTGCCAGCAGAAACAGGGGTATCCTTCAGCATGAAGCTTTCTTT. The full variable domain, in which reference TRBV28 and TRBJ1-1 provide the parts outside the CDR3, is DVKVTQSSRYLVKRTGEKVFLECVQDMDHENMFWYRQDPGLGLRLIYFSYDVKMKEKGDIPEGYSVSREKKERFSLILESASTNQTSMYLCASRNRGILQHEAFFGQGTRLTVV.

The J gene is TRBJ2-4, the V gene TRBV21-1; the table's D call of TRBD1 was not tested on the DNA. TRBV21-1 is a known pseudogene. The CDR3 totals 16 residues. This CDR3 is CASSKERGQPLNIQYF. The DNA for the CDR3 is TGTGCCAGCAGCAAAGAGAGAGGACAGCCCCTAAACATTCAGTACTTC.

The chain employs TRBV28 and TRBJ2-1; 12 bases are a match to TRBD2. Per germline, CDR1 MDHEN and CDR2 SYDVKM. With 7 bases clipped from V and 3 bases from J, the junction kept 1 base outside the gene matches. The CDR3 has 14 amino acids. The CDR3 loop is CASMTSGSYNEQFF. The DNA of the CDR3 is TGTGCCAGCATGACTAGCGGGAGCTACAATGAGCAGTTCTTC.

The chain joins TRBV5-1 to TRBJ1-2, with 7 positions matching TRBD1. CDR1 SGHRS and CDR2 YFSETQ come from the germline V gene. J gave up 6 bases and V 4 bases, and 12 bases lay outside the gene matches. This CDR3 contains 15 residues. CDR3 region: CASSVPTGAPDGYTF. In DNA form, the CDR3 reads TGCGCCAGCAGCGTCCCCACAGGGGCCCCTGATGGCTACACCTTC.

Only one count was recorded for this clone. V gene TRBV2 combines with J gene TRBJ1-2; 8 nucleotides match TRBD1. Germline V gene sequence: CDR1 SNHLY, CDR2 FYNNEI. J lost 4 bases, V lost 6 bases, and 7 bases had no gene match. This CDR3 has 14 amino acids. The CDR3 sequence is CASRTRGQGYGYTF. CDR3 nucleotide sequence: TGTGCCAGCAGGACCAGGGGGCAGGGCTATGGCTACACCTTC.

The chain recombines TRBV7-9 with TRBJ1-1; D might be TRBD1 (5 bases). Trimming cost V 5 bases and J 5 bases, with 18 bases left between them. The CDR3 has 15 amino acids. The germline CDR1 and CDR2 sequences are SEHNR and FQNEAQ (reference sequence). The CDR3 DNA is TGTGCCAGCAGCATCCCGGGGGGTAGGGCGACTGAAGCTTTCTTT. It encodes CASSIPGGRATEAFF. Using reference TRBV7-9 and TRBJ1-1 for the parts outside the CDR3, the full variable domain is DTGVSQNPRHKITKRGQNVTFRCDPISEHNRLYWYRQTLGQGPEFLTYFQNEAQLEKSRLLSDRFSAERPKGSFSTLEIQRTEQGDSAMYLCASSIPGGRATEAFFGQGTRLTVV.

This chain connects TRBV5-1 to TRBJ2-5; possible D gene TRBD1, 6 bases. The V and J ends lost 0 bases and 2 bases respectively, with 14 bases between them. Germline CDR1 SGHRS, CDR2 YFSETQ. This CDR3 region has 16 residues. The CDR3 loop is CASSLALDSFQETQYF. CDR3 in DNA: TGCGCCAGCAGCTTGGCATTGGACAGCTTTCAAGAGACCCAGTACTTC.

V gene TRBV9 combines with J gene TRBJ2-3; D is perhaps TRBD1 (6 bases). The CDR3 length is 14 residues. The V gene lost 4 bases and the J gene lost 0 bases, with 9 bases spanning the gap. CDR1 is SGDLS and CDR2 is YYNGEE in the germline V gene. For the CDR3, the DNA is TGTGCCAGCAGCACCGGACAGAGCACAGATACGCAGTATTTT. The encoded protein is CASSTGQSTDTQYF.

V usage is TRBV24-1 and J usage is TRBJ2-4; the D gene is possibly TRBD1 (6 bases). Germline values: CDR1 KGHDR, CDR2 SFDVKD. Trimming removed 0 bases from V and 1 base from J, with 18 bases in between. This CDR3 region has 19 residues. For the CDR3, the DNA is TGTGCCACCAGTGATTTGCAAGGCAACCAGGGGTCGGCCAAAAACATTCAGTACTTC. Encoded protein: CATSDLQGNQGSAKNIQYF.

This clone appeared a few times. The V and J genes are TRBV11-2 and TRBJ1-4, with 9 bases matching TRBD1. CDR1 and CDR2 (germline): SGHAT, FQNNGV. After removal of 3 bases from V and 4 bases from J, the junction contained 3 bases not matched to a gene. The CDR3 length is 15 residues. The CDR3 loop is CASSFGTGFNEKLFF. CDR3 sequence (DNA): TGTGCCAGCAGCTTTGGGACAGGGTTTAATGAAAAACTGTTTTTT.

This chain connects TRBV7-2 to TRBJ1-1, with D unresolved. Trimming removed 4 bases from V and 2 bases from J, with 11 bases in between. Germline CDR1 and CDR2: SGHTA and FQGNSA. CDR3 length: 14 residues. The CDR3 DNA reads TGTGCCAGCAGCTCTACAGATTATAACACTGAAGCTTTCTTT. Translating it yields CASSSTDYNTEAFF.

The chain employs TRBV2 and TRBJ2-5, with D possibly TRBD2 on 6 matching bases. Germline-derived CDR1 and CDR2 are SNHLY and FYNNEI. With 8 bases removed from V and 1 base from J, the gap between germline ends came to 14 bases. This CDR3 spans 14 amino acids. The CDR3 region is CASRAGLSQETQYF. The CDR3 DNA follows: TGTGCCAGCCGCGCGGGACTGAGCCAAGAGACCCAGTACTTC.

V and J are TRBV2 and TRBJ2-5; D gene unclear. This CDR3 is 14 amino acids long. V lost 3 bases to trimming and J lost 0 bases, with 8 bases between them. CDR1 and CDR2 (germline): SNHLY, FYNNEI. This chain's CDR3 is CASSENSNQETQYF. Here the CDR3 DNA reads TGTGCCAGCAGTGAGAACAGCAACCAAGAGACCCAGTACTTC.